The T cell receptor (beta chain) under discussion was sequenced for a study of cytomegalovirus exposure and HLA in healthy donors. Study overall: An earlier analysis found fewer than 140 million unique TCR beta sequences from approximately 190 million T cells. Caucasian-associated ancestry cluster membership applied to over 80% of approximately 400 genotyped donors.

In the PCR, 60 Vbeta and 13 Jbeta primers were used. Clones were sequenced by immunoSEQ multiplex PCR, and TCRdb holds only the in-frame ones, with some missing. Of around 100,000 clones in the sample, 70% to 85% were seen once. Of note for this clone: The antigen is undetermined.

Study findings and constraints: Serostatus for CMV was the only available immune exposure information.

The receptor's source is a woman aged 18-29 years in good health and CMV-seronegative. Sequencing used PBMCs.

The CDR3, as DNA: TGCGCCAGCAGCCAGGGACAGGGTTTTGCTAATGAAAAACTGTTTTTT. This codes for CASSQGQGFANEKLFF. The chain recombines TRBV4-1 with TRBJ1-4; TRBD1 agrees at 9 bases. Germline CDR1 is MGHRA and CDR2 is YSYEKL. The CDR3 is 16 amino acids. V was pared by 3 bases and J by 3 bases, with 5 bases of the junction left unmatched.